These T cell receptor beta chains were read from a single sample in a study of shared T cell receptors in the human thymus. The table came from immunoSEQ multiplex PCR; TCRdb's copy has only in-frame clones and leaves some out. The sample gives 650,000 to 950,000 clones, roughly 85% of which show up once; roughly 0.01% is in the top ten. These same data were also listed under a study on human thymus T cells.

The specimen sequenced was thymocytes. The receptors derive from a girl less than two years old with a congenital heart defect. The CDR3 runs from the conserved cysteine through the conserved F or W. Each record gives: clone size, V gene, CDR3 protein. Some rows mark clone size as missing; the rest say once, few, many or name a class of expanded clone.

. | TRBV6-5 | CASSYGGPTNTEAFF
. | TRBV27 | CASSLVVSDSSYEQYF
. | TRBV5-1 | CASSPRDRTNEKLFF
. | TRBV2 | CASTPGQGYGYTF
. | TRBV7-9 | CASSPRQGGSSPYEQYF
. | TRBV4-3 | CASSRSPPGKVYGNTIYF
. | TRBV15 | CATSRVQGSSTEAFF
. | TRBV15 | CATRSSSGYTF
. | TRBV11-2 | CASSSHLAGGWGTQYF
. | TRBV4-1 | CASSQDLWRGGSNQPQHF
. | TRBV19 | CASKRTVASDTAFF
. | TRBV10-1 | CASSPRGGAIHANTGELFF
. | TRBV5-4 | CASSLVRPSGPYNEQFF
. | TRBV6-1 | CASSERHREANEKLFF
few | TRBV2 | CASSAPDRGGQPQHF
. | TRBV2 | CASGTRSISYGYTF
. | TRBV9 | CASSPDLGQGSNYGYTF
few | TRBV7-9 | CASNATGGSGNTIYF
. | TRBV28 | CASTEGAGEDGYTF
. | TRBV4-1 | CASSPGGTGVHNEQFF
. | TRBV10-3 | CAISERLAEGKQYF
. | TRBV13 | CASSYRNGNRGSLQKLFF
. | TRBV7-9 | CASSFVHFRDRSSGNTIYF
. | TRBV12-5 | CASGLAIRGLETGELFF
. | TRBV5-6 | CASSLVPGTVRRNEQFF
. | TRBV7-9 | CASSHTYRTANTEAFF
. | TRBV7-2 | CASSLGQATYGYTF
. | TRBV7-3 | CASSLSVPSQGVYTEAFF
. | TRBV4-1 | CASSRHPSGSTPNTEAFF
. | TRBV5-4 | CASSTDPGGGQETQYF
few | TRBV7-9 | CASSRRAGDIQYF
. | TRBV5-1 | CASSWGATGEDTEAFF
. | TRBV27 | CASSLKGQGLTYNSPLHF
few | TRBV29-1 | CSAAGPKFSYNEQFF
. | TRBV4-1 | CASSQDRVAGGTNTRELFF
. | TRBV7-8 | CASSLVGQQRWGYTF
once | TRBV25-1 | CASSEPDRDSGNTIYF
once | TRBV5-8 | CASSLGEVGQGIMETQYF
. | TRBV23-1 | CASSKRQGDEKLFF
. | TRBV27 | CASSQTGDRGPRDYGYTF
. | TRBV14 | CASSRRSGPGQPTTHDPNYGYTF
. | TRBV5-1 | CASSRGTGGGEAFF
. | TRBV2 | CASKWDRGRWEDNEQFF
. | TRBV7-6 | CASSFRRTSGGVLNEQFF
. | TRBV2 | CASSASSYEQYF
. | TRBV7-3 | CASSLGTGGGYTF
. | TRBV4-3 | CASSQIPGTSGGGNNEQFF
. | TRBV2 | CASRQGWRSGELFF
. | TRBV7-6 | CASSISRGKLFF
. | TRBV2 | CASSATGVRYTYNEQFF
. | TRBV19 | CASRTGTRNTEAFF
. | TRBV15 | CATSRTRWAAGGWNGELFF
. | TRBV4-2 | CASSQPTSGGYEQYF
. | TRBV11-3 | CASSLALRNNEQFF
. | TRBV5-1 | CASSLVAGGTDTQYF
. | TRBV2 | CASSDRPGQNTEAFF
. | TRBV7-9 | CASSFSGTDTQYF